A single sample is the source of the 15 T cell receptor beta chains below, sequenced in a study of glioma-infiltrating T cells (dated by TCRdb to 2016 to 2017). The listed sequencing device is Illumina MiSeq. TCR alpha and beta CDR3 regions were amplified with the iRepertoire nested amplicon-rescue multiplex PCR (arm-PCR) platform from RNA. TCRdb reprocessing: public reads trimmed at Q25 with fastp, clones called with MiXCR, in-frame beta chains kept. Rows with a matching CDR3 protein are joined into one entry that keeps the most common DNA and genes. The sample records about 400,000 distinct CDR3 sequences, 41% of which are singletons. The ten top clones hold around 12% of the sample. The sample taken for sequencing was glioma tissue, nonneoplastic brain tissue, or PBMCs (not recorded which). These receptors all come from a human donor with low-grade glioma or glioblastoma, undergoing nonglioma brain surgery, or in good health (not recorded which).

This clonotype came up many times. This chain joins TRBV20-1 and TRBJ2-5, with unresolved D. The germline V gene has CDR1 DFQATT and CDR2 SNEGSKA (reference sequence). Trimming removed 2 bases at V and 1 base at J, with 5 bases between. The CDR3 is 12 amino acids. CDR3 amino acids: CSARPGQETQYF. The DNA for the CDR3 is TGCAGTGCTAGACCCGGCCAAGAGACCCAGTACTTC.

In regard to this clonotype: A read error is possible here, since a much larger clone lies one base away. The rearrangement links TRBV6-2 or TRBV6-3 to TRBJ2-3; the D gene could be TRBD1 or TRBD2 (5 bases each). The CDR3 runs to 15 residues. Per the germline V gene, CDR1 is MNHEY and CDR2 is SVGEGT. Here the CDR3 reads CASSPGRFSTDTKYF. CDR3 sequence (DNA): TGTGCCAGCAGTCCGGGACGGTTTAGCACAGATACGAAGTATTTT.

The chain joins TRBV7-9 to TRBJ2-7, with D uncertain. CDR1 and CDR2 (germline): SEHNR, FQNEAQ (reference sequence). This CDR3 region has 13 residues. Trimming cost V 4 bases and J 5 bases, with 12 bases left between them. The CDR3 is CASSSTSSHEQYF. The CDR3 nucleotides are TGTGCCAGCAGCTCCACGTCAAGTCACGAGCAGTACTTC.

V and J are TRBV6-1 and TRBJ2-1; 8 positions agree with TRBD2. The closer fit of TRBJ2-7 to the DNA end suggests the J call may be wrong. This CDR3 region has 14 residues. CDR1 and CDR2 from the germline V gene are MNHNS and SASEGT. CDR3 residues: CAKRTSGDYNEQYF. CDR3 nucleotides: TGTGCCAAACGCACTAGCGGCGATTACAATGAGCAGTACTTC.

The chain combines TRBV7-2 with TRBJ2-3, with D perhaps given as TRBD1 or TRBD2 (5 bases each). Trimming removed 0 bases at V and 1 base at J, with 14 bases between. CDR3 length: 17 residues. Germline V gene data show CDR1 as SGHTA and CDR2 as FQGNSA. The CDR3 is CASSLAPVGRGTDTQYF. CDR3 sequence (DNA): TGTGCCAGCAGCTTAGCGCCTGTGGGGCGGGGCACAGATACGCAGTATTTT.

This clonotype was counted at least ten times. The chain recombines TRBV7-2 with TRBJ2-3, with D perhaps matching TRBD2 (6 bases). Trimming removed 4 bases at V and 2 bases at J, with 16 bases between. The CDR3 consists of 16 residues. In germline, CDR1 is SGHTA, CDR2 FQGNSA. CDR3 amino acids: CASSSTSLPVTDTQYF. CDR3 nucleotide sequence: TGTGCCAGCAGCTCAACTAGCCTCCCAGTCACAGATACGCAGTATTTT.

As regards this clonotype: At one of its ends the junction is not consistent with the germline gene, which may arise from a read error. The chain couples TRBV4-1 to TRBJ1-4; D is unclear. CDR1 is MGHRA, CDR2 YSYEKL, per germline. This CDR3 comprises 20 residues. CDR3 sequence: CASSQGPLLRTWATNEKLFF. The CDR3 bases are TGCGCCAGCAGCCAAGGGCCCCTTTTAAGAACATGGGCGACTAATGAAAAGCTGTTTTTT.

For this clonotype: One base away lies a much larger clone, so this may be a sequencing read error. The chain carries TRBV27 and TRBJ1-3, with unresolved D. The CDR3 is 16 amino acids. The V gene's germline CDR1 is MNHEY and CDR2 SMNVEV (reference sequence). CDR3 bases: TGTGCCAGCAGTTGGGGAGGCCCAGCCTCTGGAAACACCGTATATTTT. It is translated as CASSWGGPASGNTVYF.

This rearrangement joins TRBV12-3 or TRBV12-4 to TRBJ2-7; TRBD1 matches 7 bases. The CDR3 loop spans 14 amino acids. V shed 6 bases and J 0 bases; nucleotides not matched to a gene: 5. The CDR3 coding sequence is TGTGCCAGCAGGACGGGACAGAACTCCTACGAGCAGTACTTC. Its translation is CASRTGQNSYEQYF.

The chain has TRBV20-1 and TRBJ2-1; 7 positions agree with TRBD2. Germline V gives CDR1 DFQATT, CDR2 SNEGSKA (reference sequence). This CDR3 comprises 14 residues. DNA of the CDR3: TGCAATGCCCCCGGTTGGCTCGGGAGGAATGAGCAGTTCTTC. This translates into CNAPGWLGRNEQFF.

This clonotype was counted ten times or more. The genes are TRBV7-2 and TRBJ2-3, with TRBD2 matching over 9 bases. V shed 3 bases and J 6 bases; nucleotides not matched to a gene: 16. Germline V gene sequence: CDR1 SGHTA, CDR2 FQGNSA. This CDR3 contains 18 residues. This CDR3 is CASSLPAGTSRSADTQYF. The CDR3 DNA is TGTGCCAGCAGCTTGCCGGCGGGGACTAGCCGGTCTGCGGATACGCAGTATTTT.

The chain combines TRBV28 with TRBJ2-7; 7 bases are a match to TRBD2. Germline trimming cut 6 bases from V and 0 bases from J; bases unmatched to any gene: 8. Germline CDR1 is MDHEN and CDR2 is SYDVKM. The CDR3 extends over 15 amino acids. The CDR3 region has the DNA TGTGCCAGCAGCCTTGGACTAGTGAGCTCCTACGAGCAGTACTTC. It translates to CASSLGLVSSYEQYF. Full variable domain (outside the CDR3, taken from reference TRBV28 and TRBJ2-7): DVKVTQSSRYLVKRTGEKVFLECVQDMDHENMFWYRQDPGLGLRLIYFSYDVKMKEKGDIPEGYSVSREKKERFSLILESASTNQTSMYLCASSLGLVSSYEQYFGPGTRLTVT.

This clonotype was seen ten or more times. The chain has TRBV6-2 or TRBV6-3 and TRBJ2-1; the match to TRBD2 covers 11 bases. The V gene end was trimmed by 9 bases and the J gene end by 7 bases; junction bases not matched to a gene: 17. The CDR3 length is 17 residues. Germline V gene data show CDR1 as MNHEY and CDR2 as SVGEGT. Here the CDR3 reads CASSRIDPLAGGNEQFF. In DNA form, the CDR3 reads TGTGCCAGTTCCCGAATCGATCCCCTAGCGGGAGGAAATGAGCAGTTCTTC.

The chain is built from TRBV4-3 and TRBJ2-1; possibly TRBD1 for D (5 bases). This CDR3 is built from 16 residues. In germline, CDR1 is LGHNA, CDR2 YSLEER. Between the trimmed V and J ends, which lost 0 bases and 9 bases, there was a span of 18 bases. The CDR3 coding sequence is TGCGCCAGCAGCCAAGATGGGCGCAGGGAAACGTTTGAGCAGTTCTTC. Its translation is CASSQDGRRETFEQFF.

The J gene is TRBJ2-1, the V gene TRBV6-1; TRBD2 matches at 8 bases. J was trimmed by 3 bases and V by 4 bases; bases with no gene match: 5. Germline CDR1 and CDR2: MNHNS and SASEGT. The CDR3 contains 15 residues. The CDR3 DNA sequence: TGTGCCAGCAGTGTTGGCGGGAGGAGCTACAATGAGCAGTTCTTC. This encodes CASSVGGRSYNEQFF.